This T cell receptor beta chain was captured in a study of T cell repertoires in cytomegalovirus infection. TCRdb processed the reads anew with MiXCR; each CDR3 protein has one entry. The data hold 640,000 or so distinct CDR3 sequences, with approximately 33% observed a single time. There are a few counts of this clonotype. What it binds is not known. The TCR sequence derives from a human donor in good health (CMV status not recorded). Some clones in this sample may be carry-over from other donors' samples. The sequencing here drew on cultured PBMCs, taken from culture after CMV antigen stimulation.

CDR3 amino acids: CASSLQGSESPLHF. The CDR3 DNA is TGTGCCAGCAGCCTACAGGGATCGGAATCACCCCTCCACTTT. The rearrangement links TRBV7-6 to TRBJ1-6; D perhaps matches TRBD1 (6 bases). Per the germline V gene, CDR1 is SGHVS and CDR2 is FNYEAQ. This CDR3 is 14 amino acids long. Trimming took off 5 bases at V and 10 bases at J, with 15 bases between the two ends.